The 28 T cell receptor beta chains presented below share a single source sample, sequenced in a study of T cell responses to AZD1222 COVID-19 vaccine. Assay: immunoSEQ multiplex PCR; the TCRdb copy retains only in-frame clones and omits some. In the table there are about 180,000 clones, over 85% of which are singletons. Source: peripheral blood, taken 28 days after the second dose of the MenACWY control vaccine. These receptors were taken from an adult who received the MenACWY meningococcal vaccine as a control.

This clone was seen just once. The genes are TRBV18 and TRBJ2-5; 10 bases are a match to TRBD1. Looked up from germline, CDR1 is KGHSH and CDR2 is LQKENI. The CDR3 covers 17 residues. Losses at the gene ends were 0 bases for V and 4 bases for J; bases not matched to a gene: 8. The CDR3 loop reads CASSPPSATGGLETQYF. The CDR3 DNA is TGTGCCAGCTCACCACCGAGCGCGACAGGGGGCTTAGAGACCCAGTACTTC.

V and J are TRBV7-2 and TRBJ2-3, with 7 bases matching TRBD2. The CDR3 totals 17 residues. V shed 5 bases, J shed 9 bases, and the junction held 20 bases outside the gene matches. Germline V gives CDR1 SGHTA, CDR2 FQGNSA. The CDR3 sequence: CASSTAGPGINTLTQYF. The CDR3 bases are TGTGCCAGCAGCACAGCGGGACCCGGAATTAACACCCTGACGCAGTATTTT.

The genes are TRBV7-2 and TRBJ1-1; the D is unclear. In germline, CDR1 is SGHTA, CDR2 FQGNSA. The CDR3 has 14 residues. Trimming stripped 4 bases from V and 3 bases from J, with 12 bases between. CDR3 coding DNA: TGTGCCAGCAGCTCTCAGTCCGGGGACACTGAAGCTTTCTTT. Encoded protein: CASSSQSGDTEAFF.

This chain uses TRBV5-1 with TRBJ2-2; D possibly matches TRBD1 or TRBD2 (5 bases each). Between the trimmed V and J ends, which lost 0 bases and 6 bases, there was a span of 6 bases. CDR3 length: 13 amino acids. Per the germline V gene, CDR1 is SGHRS and CDR2 is YFSETQ. The chain's CDR3 is CASSLVGAGELFF. DNA of the CDR3: TGCGCCAGCAGCTTGGTGGGGGCCGGGGAGCTGTTTTTT.

The V gene is TRBV6-1, the J gene TRBJ2-1; TRBD2 agrees at 10 bases. CDR1 and CDR2 from the germline V gene are MNHNS and SASEGT. The V and J ends lost 1 base and 6 bases, in that order; junction bases with no gene match: 9. The CDR3 spans 17 residues. The DNA of the CDR3 is TGTGCCAGCAGTGAAGAACGGGGGCTAGCGGGGGTCAATGAGCAGTTCTTC. Its translation: CASSEERGLAGVNEQFF.

This clone appeared a single time. V usage is TRBV28 and J usage is TRBJ2-2; D remains ambiguous. The CDR3 runs 17 residues. Trimming left V 7 bases short and J 3 bases short, with 21 bases between. Per germline, CDR1 MDHEN and CDR2 SYDVKM. The CDR3 DNA reads TGTGCCAGCATATCTGCAGCCGCAAGCCTATACACCGGGGAGCTGTTTTTT. Its protein is CASISAAASLYTGELFF.

This clone was observed a single time. The chain couples TRBV29-1 to TRBJ1-2; D might be TRBD1 (5 bases). This CDR3 comprises 13 residues. Germline V lookup: CDR1 SQVTM, CDR2 ANQGSEA. V gave up 7 bases and J gave up 2 bases, with 14 bases separating them. The CDR3 sequence: CSGARDGNYGYTF. CDR3 DNA sequence: TGCAGCGGTGCCCGGGACGGGAACTATGGCTACACCTTC.

The chain uses TRBV30 and TRBJ1-5; 9 bases agree with TRBD1. The CDR3 loop spans 14 amino acids. Per the germline V gene, CDR1 is GTSNPN and CDR2 is SVGIG (reference sequence). With V trimmed by 5 bases and J by 5 bases, 7 bases remained unmatched. This CDR3 reads CAWGGGQGYQPQHF. The CDR3 region has the DNA TGTGCCTGGGGAGGGGGACAGGGCTATCAGCCCCAGCATTTT.

J is TRBJ1-2 and V is TRBV6-1, with 11 bases fitting TRBD1. Per the germline V gene, CDR1 is MNHNS and CDR2 is SASEGT. The CDR3 is 16 residues long. V lost 4 bases and J lost 8; bases outside the gene matches: 12. The CDR3 DNA reads TGTGCCAGCAGTGGCCTCCCCGGGACAGGGGGTGGAGGCTACACCTTC. Encoded protein: CASSGLPGTGGGGYTF.

V and J are TRBV6-6 and TRBJ1-2; TRBD1 might be the D (6 bases). The germline V and J ends were trimmed by 5 bases and 0 bases, with 13 bases remaining between them. The CDR3 covers 15 residues. Germline assignment: CDR1 MNHNY and CDR2 SVGAGI (reference sequence). The CDR3 is CASSALDSPNYGYTF. Written as DNA, the CDR3 is TGTGCCAGCAGTGCCCTGGACAGCCCTAACTATGGCTACACCTTC.

The rearrangement uses TRBV5-6 and TRBJ1-5, with 9 bases that match TRBD1. The CDR3 is 14 residues long. V lost 2 bases and J lost 5; bases outside the gene matches: 2. CDR1 and CDR2 (germline): SGHDT, YYEEEE. Here the CDR3 DNA reads TGTGCCAGCAGCTTCGACAGGGGGGATCAGCCCCAGCATTTT. This gives the protein CASSFDRGDQPQHF.

This clone was counted a single time. The gene calls are TRBV7-2 and TRBJ1-5; D is undetermined. CDR3 length: 15 residues. The V and J ends lost 5 bases and 0 bases respectively, with 11 bases between them. Germline CDR1 is SGHTA and CDR2 is FQGNSA. CDR3 region: CASSPGRYSNQPQHF. The CDR3 DNA reads as TGTGCCAGCAGCCCCGGGAGATATAGCAATCAGCCCCAGCATTTT. The whole variable domain, remainder taken from reference TRBV7-2 and TRBJ1-5, is GAGVSQSPSNKVTEKGKDVELRCDPISGHTALYWYRQSLGQGLEFLIYFQGNSAPDKSGLPSDRFSAERTGGSVSTLTIQRTQQEDSAVYLCASSPGRYSNQPQHFGDGTRLSIL.

The V gene is TRBV6-5, the J gene TRBJ2-2; no definite D call. Germline V gene sequence: CDR1 MNHEY, CDR2 SVGAGI. This CDR3 region has 12 residues. V was cut by 5 bases and J by 2 bases, with 3 bases left in between. The CDR3 coding sequence is TGTGCCAGCAGTCTTAACACCGGGGAGCTGTTTTTT. It is translated as CASSLNTGELFF.

This clone was found once. One end of the junction varies from germline; a read error may be responsible. This sequence joins TRBV29-1 and TRBJ2-3, with D maybe TRBD2 (6 bases). The CDR3 is made up of 14 amino acids. Germline lookup yields CDR1 SQVTM and CDR2 ANQGSEA. The DNA of the CDR3 is TGCAGCGTTGAACGTGGGGGAGGCACGGATACGCAGTATTTT. This codes for CSVERGGGTDTQYF.

This sequence joins TRBV2 and TRBJ1-3, with D possibly TRBD1 on 5 matching bases. CDR3 size: 15 residues. Germline lookup yields CDR1 SNHLY and CDR2 FYNNEI. V was pared by 4 bases and J by 4 bases, with 14 bases between. The CDR3 protein is CASSVQGSRGNTIYF. The CDR3 DNA reads TGTGCCAGCAGTGTCCAGGGATCGAGAGGAAACACCATATATTTT. The full variable domain, its missing parts supplied by reference TRBV2 and TRBJ1-3, is EPEVTQTPSHQVTQMGQEVILRCVPISNHLYFYWYRQILGQKVEFLVSFYNNEISEKSEIFDDQFSVERPDGSNFTLKIRSTKLEDSAMYFCASSVQGSRGNTIYFGEGSWLTVV.

The chain has TRBV19 and TRBJ1-2; D is perhaps TRBD1 (5 bases). Trimming stripped 4 bases from V and 7 bases from J, with 19 bases between. Germline values: CDR1 LNHDA, CDR2 SQIVND (reference sequence). The CDR3 sequence is 15 residues long. The CDR3 DNA reads as TGTGCCAGTAGTAACGGCAGGGTAGATCCCCGTGGCTACACCTTC. It yields the protein CASSNGRVDPRGYTF.

For this clone: Other DNA variants within this sample encode the same CDR3. The V call is TRBV20-1, the J call TRBJ2-7, with unresolved D. V was trimmed by 5 bases and J by 4 bases, leaving 9 bases between them. The CDR3 is made up of 11 amino acids. Per the germline V gene, CDR1 is DFQATT and CDR2 is SNEGSKA (reference sequence). For the CDR3, the DNA is TGCAGTGCTCGAGCCGGGTACGAGCAGTACTTC. This translates into CSARAGYEQYF.

CDR3 sequence (DNA): TGTGCCAGCAGCCAAGATGTATTCACTGAAGCTTTCTTT. This sequence encodes CASSQDVFTEAFF. J is TRBJ1-1 and V is TRBV14; D is unresolved. The CDR3 runs to 13 residues. V gave up 0 bases and J gave up 4 bases, with 6 bases separating them. The V gene's germline CDR1 is SGHDN and CDR2 FVKESK.

The chain employs TRBV10-2 and TRBJ1-1; D not certain. V was trimmed by 5 bases and J by 10 bases, leaving 14 bases between them. Germline assignment: CDR1 WSHSY and CDR2 SAAADI. The CDR3 loop spans 12 amino acids. The CDR3 DNA follows: TGCGCCAGCAGTACCCTGGAGGGTCGAGCTTTCTTT. This translates into CASSTLEGRAFF.

The chain employs TRBV6-2 or TRBV6-3 and TRBJ1-5, with TRBD1 identical over 7 bases. Trimming at V came to 2 bases and at J to 6 bases, leaving 4 bases not matched to a gene. This CDR3 is 14 amino acids long. Germline V gene data show CDR1 as MNHEY and CDR2 as SVGEGT. In nucleotides, the CDR3 is TGTGCCAGCAGTTACCGACAGGGAGGTCAGCCCCAGCATTTT. It yields the protein CASSYRQGGQPQHF.

The chain is built from TRBV27 and TRBJ1-5; no clear D gene. V shed 1 base and J shed 11 bases, with 18 bases lying between them. The CDR3 has 15 residues. Germline values: CDR1 MNHEY, CDR2 SMNVEV (reference sequence). The CDR3 sequence: CASSLYPSLIQSQHF. In DNA, the CDR3 is TGTGCCAGCAGTTTATATCCCAGCCTCATACAGTCCCAGCATTTT.

The CDR3 here is CASSPRTGLRTINEQFF. CDR3 nucleotides: TGTGCCAGCAGTCCCCGGACAGGCCTTAGAACCATCAATGAGCAGTTCTTC. This chain links TRBV6-6 with TRBJ2-1; 7 positions match TRBD1. The CDR3 sequence is 17 residues long. The J segment lost 6 bases and the V segment lost 5 bases, leaving 16 bases of the junction unmatched. In germline, CDR1 is MNHNY, CDR2 SVGAGI (reference sequence).

V is TRBV11-3 and J is TRBJ2-5; no clear D gene. From germline, CDR1 is SGHNT and CDR2 YENEEA. The CDR3 loop spans 14 amino acids. Trimming stripped 4 bases from V and 5 bases from J, with 14 bases between. CDR3: CASSSTGAGETQYF. CDR3 coding DNA: TGTGCCAGCAGCTCCACCGGCGCTGGGGAGACCCAGTACTTC.

The rearrangement uses TRBV6-1 and TRBJ1-1; maybe TRBD1 (5 bases). The CDR3 has 14 residues. V was cut by 1 base and J by 10 bases, with 16 bases left in between. Germline values: CDR1 MNHNS, CDR2 SASEGT. CDR3 amino acids: CASSEGGDSVVAFF. CDR3 nucleotide sequence: TGTGCCAGCAGTGAAGGAGGGGATTCCGTAGTAGCTTTCTTT.

This rearrangement joins TRBV3-1 (or the pseudogene TRBV3-2) to TRBJ1-4, with D tentatively TRBD1 (5 bases). V shed 8 bases and J shed 4 bases, with 8 bases lying between them. The CDR3 runs 12 residues. Germline lookup yields CDR1 LGHDT and CDR2 YNNKEL (reference sequence). CDR3 loop: CASRQYNEKLFF. The CDR3 bases are TGTGCCAGCCGACAGTATAATGAAAAACTGTTTTTT.

The gene calls are TRBV6-5 and TRBJ2-7; a possible D gene is TRBD1 (6 bases). Deletions cut 5 bases from V and 5 bases from J, with 10 bases between. The CDR3 covers 12 residues. Per germline, CDR1 MNHEY and CDR2 SVGAGI. Here the CDR3 reads CASSRTGNEQYF. The CDR3 DNA is TGTGCCAGCAGTCGAACAGGGAACGAGCAGTACTTC.

The chain couples TRBV7-2 to TRBJ2-7; no clear D. Germline V gene data show CDR1 as SGHTA and CDR2 as FQGNSA. The CDR3 sequence is 13 residues long. Trimming left V 5 bases short and J 2 bases short, with 10 bases between. DNA of the CDR3: TGTGCCAGCAGCCAGGACCGCGCCTACGAGCAGTACTTC. It specifies CASSQDRAYEQYF.

This clone was counted once. J is TRBJ1-2 and V is TRBV7-9, with TRBD1 identical over 7 bases. The J segment lost 4 bases and the V segment lost 5 bases, leaving 7 bases of the junction unmatched. The germline V gene has CDR1 SEHNR and CDR2 FQNEAQ (reference sequence). The CDR3 has 14 amino acids. The CDR3 loop is CASSITGTAYGYTF. The CDR3 coding sequence is TGTGCCAGCAGCATTACCGGGACAGCCTATGGCTACACCTTC.